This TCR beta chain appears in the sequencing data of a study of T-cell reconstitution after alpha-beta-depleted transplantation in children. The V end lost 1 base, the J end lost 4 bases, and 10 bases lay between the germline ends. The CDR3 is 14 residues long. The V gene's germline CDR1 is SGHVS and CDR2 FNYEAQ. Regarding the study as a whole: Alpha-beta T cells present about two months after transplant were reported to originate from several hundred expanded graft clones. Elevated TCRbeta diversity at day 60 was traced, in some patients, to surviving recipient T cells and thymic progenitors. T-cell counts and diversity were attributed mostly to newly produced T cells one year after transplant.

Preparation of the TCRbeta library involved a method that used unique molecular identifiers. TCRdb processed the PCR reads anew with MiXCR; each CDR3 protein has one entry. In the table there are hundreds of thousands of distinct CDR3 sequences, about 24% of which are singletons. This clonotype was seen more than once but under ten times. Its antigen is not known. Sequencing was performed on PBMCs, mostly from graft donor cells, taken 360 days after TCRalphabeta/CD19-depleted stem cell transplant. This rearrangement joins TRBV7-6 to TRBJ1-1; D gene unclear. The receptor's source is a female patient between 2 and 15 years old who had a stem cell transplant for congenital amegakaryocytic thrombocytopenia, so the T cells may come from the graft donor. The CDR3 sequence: CASSLGGPGTEAFF. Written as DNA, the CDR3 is TGTGCCAGCAGCTTAGGAGGGCCGGGCACTGAAGCTTTCTTT.